The sequence of this T cell receptor beta chain was determined in a study of T cell responses to AZD1222 COVID-19 vaccine. As for the study in general: Samples with a second dose at about 4 or about 12 weeks were pooled together. General study points: Close to half of all spike-specific TCRs reportedly target regions of the variants that are unmutated.

Only one count was recorded for this clone. Its target is not known. The CDR3 is 18 amino acids. The V gene's germline CDR1 is SQVTM and CDR2 ANQGSEA. V was clipped by 1 base and J by 2 bases; unmatched bases: 12. Libraries were prepared by immunoSEQ multiplex PCR; TCRdb keeps only in-frame clonotypes and omits some of them. The sample includes 77,000 or so clones, around 89% of them seen just once. The chain joins TRBV29-1 to TRBJ2-1; 9 bases line up with TRBD2. Sequences were derived from peripheral blood, sampled on day 0 of AZD1222 vaccination. The receptor comes from an adult in good health. This chain's CDR3 is CSVEVAQLAGFPYNEQFF. In DNA form, the CDR3 reads TGCAGCGTTGAAGTTGCACAACTAGCGGGTTTCCCCTACAATGAGCAGTTCTTC.